The rows below give T cell receptor beta chains drawn from one sample of a study of CXCR4 blockade with PD-1 therapy in pancreatic cancer. TCRdb's copy holds only in-frame clones and misses some; the assay was immunoSEQ multiplex PCR. The table has 800 to 1,100 clones, roughly 40% seen once. Sequencing input: tumor tissue. Receptors originate from a human donor with pancreatic ductal adenocarcinoma. The CDR3 runs from the conserved cysteine through the conserved F or W.

V gene: TRBV29-1; J gene: TRBJ1-2; CDR3 protein: CSGIGWEGGYTF
V gene: TRBV11-3; J gene: TRBJ2-2; CDR3 protein: CASSPRGDTGELFF
V gene: TRBV18; J gene: TRBJ2-2; CDR3 protein: CASSSSVGKNTGELFF
V gene: TRBV18; J gene: TRBJ1-1; CDR3 protein: CASSPGTGSEAFF
V gene: TRBV28; J gene: TRBJ1-1; CDR3 protein: CASSPIQGWNTEAFF
V gene: TRBV11-3; J gene: TRBJ2-1; CDR3 protein: CASSRGLAGMSSYNEQFF
V gene: TRBV6-8; J gene: TRBJ1-2; CDR3 protein: CASSYLRQANYGYTF
V gene: TRBV1; J gene: TRBJ2-2; CDR3 protein: CASSQVNTGELFF
V gene: TRBV18; J gene: TRBJ2-7; CDR3 protein: CASTGTGRREQYF
V gene: TRBV18; J gene: TRBJ1-1; CDR3 protein: CASSPQFSGAGNTEAFF
V gene: TRBV19; J gene: TRBJ1-1; CDR3 protein: CASSIAGGNTEAFF
V gene: TRBV6-8; J gene: TRBJ2-3; CDR3 protein: CASRIIGGTQYF
V gene: TRBV28; J gene: TRBJ1-3; CDR3 protein: CASSLRQGNTIYF
V gene: TRBV9; J gene: TRBJ2-1; CDR3 protein: CASSEGAPGGAKIHNEQFF
V gene: TRBV7-4; J gene: TRBJ2-7; CDR3 protein: CASSRGTSYEQYF
V gene: TRBV30; J gene: TRBJ1-1; CDR3 protein: CAWSVWTGVPDGTEAFF
V gene: TRBV6-8; J gene: TRBJ1-6; CDR3 protein: CASSYRGKVAYNSPLHF
V gene: TRBV7-5; J gene: TRBJ1-6; CDR3 protein: CASSRGQGVSPLHF
V gene: TRBV6-8; J gene: TRBJ1-5; CDR3 protein: CASTGQNQPQHF
V gene: TRBV19; J gene: TRBJ2-1; CDR3 protein: CASRAELAGGHSYNEQFF
V gene: TRBV30; J gene: TRBJ1-1; CDR3 protein: CAWSVPGRSTEAFF
V gene: TRBV6-8; J gene: TRBJ1-2; CDR3 protein: CASSSTGTGAYGYTF
V gene: TRBV19; J gene: TRBJ2-2; CDR3 protein: CASQRGPYTGELFF
V gene: TRBV18; J gene: TRBJ2-7; CDR3 protein: CASSPNGPNYEQYF
V gene: TRBV30; J gene: TRBJ1-4; CDR3 protein: CAWRRDNEKLFF
V gene: TRBV9; J gene: TRBJ1-1; CDR3 protein: CASSFYGGTEAFF
V gene: TRBV9; J gene: TRBJ2-3; CDR3 protein: CASSVAGAHTDTQYF
V gene: TRBV5-1; J gene: TRBJ1-1; CDR3 protein: CASSLEVFPNTEAFF
V gene: TRBV11-3; J gene: TRBJ2-2; CDR3 protein: CASSLGGLNTGELFF
V gene: TRBV6-8; J gene: TRBJ1-1; CDR3 protein: CASSYSTGASTEAFF
V gene: TRBV14; J gene: TRBJ1-2; CDR3 protein: CASSHPDRGANYGYTF
V gene: TRBV6-8; J gene: TRBJ1-3; CDR3 protein: CASSRDRSSGNTIYF
V gene: TRBV4-1; J gene: TRBJ2-1; CDR3 protein: CASSPGPNGGEQFF
V gene: TRBV29-1; J gene: TRBJ1-2; CDR3 protein: CSVGSDTAGYTF
V gene: TRBV30; J gene: TRBJ2-5; CDR3 protein: CAWSVSGARGETQYF
V gene: TRBV11-3; J gene: TRBJ2-2; CDR3 protein: CASSLGPTNTGELFF
V gene: TRBV9; J gene: TRBJ2-2; CDR3 protein: CASSTIRNTGELFF
V gene: TRBV28; J gene: TRBJ2-7; CDR3 protein: CASRWGAAYEQYF
V gene: TRBV19; J gene: TRBJ2-1; CDR3 protein: CASSITQGTEQFF
V gene: TRBV19; J gene: TRBJ2-7; CDR3 protein: CASSIPGYEQYF
V gene: TRBV19; J gene: TRBJ2-3; CDR3 protein: CASSTTSQDTQYF
V gene: TRBV23-1; J gene: TRBJ2-1; CDR3 protein: CASSHLAGGNNEQFF
V gene: TRBV6-8; J gene: TRBJ2-2; CDR3 protein: CASSYGGVTGELFF
V gene: TRBV5-1; J gene: TRBJ1-1; CDR3 protein: CASSPSRPSGDAFF
V gene: TRBV5-1; J gene: TRBJ2-3; CDR3 protein: CASRVGTILTDTQYF
V gene: TRBV23-1; J gene: TRBJ2-3; CDR3 protein: CASSLYGGTDTQYF
V gene: TRBV19; J gene: TRBJ2-3; CDR3 protein: CASSQGSNTDTQYF
V gene: TRBV6-8; J gene: TRBJ2-2; CDR3 protein: CASNDRDRGITGELFF
V gene: TRBV6-8; J gene: TRBJ1-1; CDR3 protein: CASNLARVNTEAFF
V gene: TRBV6-8; J gene: TRBJ2-7; CDR3 protein: CASSSTGRTYEQYF
V gene: TRBV30; J gene: TRBJ2-7; CDR3 protein: CALEGTGGYEQYF
V gene: TRBV11-3; J gene: TRBJ1-1; CDR3 protein: CASSAYRGGNTEAFF
V gene: TRBV11-1; J gene: TRBJ1-1; CDR3 protein: CASSLGWGLNTEAFF
V gene: TRBV19; J gene: TRBJ1-5; CDR3 protein: CANSLVGNQPQHF
V gene: TRBV6-8; J gene: TRBJ2-2; CDR3 protein: CASRRSNTGELFF
V gene: TRBV6-8; J gene: TRBJ1-6; CDR3 protein: CASSTGGTASSYNSPLHF
V gene: TRBV10-2; J gene: TRBJ1-1; CDR3 protein: CASGGQRGTEAFF
V gene: TRBV6-8; J gene: TRBJ2-5; CDR3 protein: CASSLNTPPETQYF